This TCR beta chain was obtained from a study of blood T cell repertoires in COVID-19. There are 15 residues in the CDR3. Losses at the gene ends were 3 bases for V and 6 bases for J; bases not matched to a gene: 2. CDR1 is SGHNT, CDR2 YENEEA, per germline. Participants' own reports of clinical history determined their cohort assignment. Here immunoSEQ multiplex PCR was the method, and the copy in TCRdb shows in-frame clones only, minus some. The data hold hundreds of thousands of clones, with 70% to 90% observed a single time. The clonotype was recovered from a man younger than 45 with acute COVID-19. Sequences were obtained from PBMCs or T cells enriched from blood (not recorded which). The chain employs TRBV11-3 and TRBJ2-2, with 12 bases aligning to TRBD1. The DNA for the CDR3 is TGTGCCAGCAGCTTGGGACAGGGGGCGTCCGGGGAGCTGTTTTTT. Translating it yields CASSLGQGASGELFF.